In its sample, the clone carrying this TCR beta chain was seen a few times. Where ophthalmopathy was absent within 18 months of follow-up, hyperthyroidism was stable. PBMCs originated in more than 7.5 ml of fresh peripheral blood. This record belongs to a study of Graves' ophthalmopathy and Graves' hyperthyroidism. Amplified TCR beta CDR3 regions were obtained using RNA transcripts as template. The workflow started with a first-round RT-PCR run with HTBI primers and then moved on to a second-round multiplex PCR. TCRdb reanalysed the multiplex PCR reads using MiXCR and keeps one entry per CDR3 protein. The repertoire holds hundreds of thousands of distinct CDR3 sequences, with approximately 21% as singletons. V lost 4 bases and J lost 7; bases outside the gene matches: 16. The CDR3 is made up of 16 amino acids. The V gene's germline CDR1 is DFQATT and CDR2 SNEGSKA (reference sequence).

The receptor was derived from a woman under 30 with stable Graves' hyperthyroidism. Some clones in this sample may be carry-over from other donors' samples. Source material: peripheral blood. The rearrangement links TRBV20-1 to TRBJ2-7; 10 bases match TRBD2. The CDR3 DNA follows: TGCAGTGCTACAACCCGGGCTAGCGGGAGATTGTGGGAGCAGTACTTC. Translation gives CSATTRASGRLWEQYF.